This T cell receptor (beta chain) emerged from a study of radiation and T cells in renal cell carcinoma (dated by TCRdb to the early 2020s). Concerning the study at large: Samples came from a clinical trial, in which primary renal cell carcinomas received 15 Gy stereotactic body radiation therapy followed by nephrectomy 4 weeks later. A total of around 53 samples underwent TCR beta sequencing, made up of approximately 26 tumors and some 27 peripheral blood samples. In the approximately 53 samples combined, several million unique CDR3 nucleotide sequences were found, encoding about 2,700,000 unique CDR3 amino acid sequences.

Following the manufacturer's recommendations, the immunoSEQ kit was used to generate TCR beta libraries from genomic DNA. To prepare libraries, a first multiplex PCR with proprietary primers was run, followed by a second PCR that added unique barcodes, and a bead cleanup was done after each round. A positive control reaction and a negative control reaction, both provided in the kit, were run with every batch of samples. The final libraries were assessed on an Agilent 4200 TapeStation D1000 ScreenTape, pooled by volume, and quantified by qPCR. Sequencing was performed on an Illumina NextSeq500 with a MidOutput 150-cycle cartridge, and 156 Read1 and 15 Index1 cycles were run with kit custom primers. The pooled library was loaded at approximately 0.92 pM, and around 20% PhiX control was spiked in. The study's processing was this. Vendor-processed data were analyzed in R, and a clonotype was defined as all T cells sharing the same CDR3 nucleotide sequence. For clone abundance analyses, frequencies were normalized to the 10,000 most abundant clones in each sample. Before analysis, public T cell clones were removed, and these numbered fewer than six per sample on average. Tumor-enriched and baseline blood-enriched clonotypes were defined by at least a 32-fold difference in abundance between compartments. A beta-binomial differential abundance model was used to identify clonotypes that expanded or contracted between blood time points. Similarity between tumor and blood repertoires was quantified using the Baroni-Urbani and Buser coefficient, and groups were compared with two-tailed Wilcoxon tests in R. Imported from immuneACCESS, the table was reduced by TCRdb to in-frame sequences with V and J called. These copies leave out some clones; in studies compared against another copy, an unresolved V gene accounts for under half, and the cause of the remainder is not known. V and J calls and clone size come straight from that table; D and trimming were deduced from the DNA. This sample comprises over 60,000 clones, 80% to 90% of them detected only once. The ten largest account for roughly 20% of the sample.

In regard to this clone: No cognate antigen has been identified for it. The input lacks base qualities; no much larger clone sits a single base away.

Read against the paper, the sample's time point label means: blood 2 weeks post-SBRT. The treatment or condition label, read with the paper, signifies: 15 Gy SBRT to primary tumor, nephrectomy 4 weeks later. To follow tumor-enriched clonotypes, serial peripheral blood was collected from radiation-treated patients at baseline and at 2 weeks and 4 weeks after SBRT. Every patient's renal cell carcinoma showed clear cell pathology. Genomic DNA for TCR sequencing was prepared using the QIAamp DNA Blood Mini Kit (Qiagen). The analyses included only samples that passed all quality control checks. The germline V gene provides CDR1 SGHTA and CDR2 FQGNSA. Trimming removed 2 bases from V and 3 bases from J, leaving 23 bases between the germline ends. From the cysteine up to the phenylalanine, the CDR3 has a length of 18 residues. Of all the DNA, just the CDR3 is kept, 54 bases in frame from base 1. Summary of the overall study and its limitations: No pretreatment tumor biopsies were available, so the baseline intratumoral presence of clonotypes could not be determined. Dynamics of the blood repertoire were not tracked past 4 weeks after treatment. The single-armed trial design could not address effects of radiation dose or scheduling on the TCR repertoire. In blood, the top tumor clonotypes increased between baseline and 2 weeks post-radiation and then shrank by 4 weeks, which suggests that tumor-resident clones expanded only transiently.

The source material was blood, sampled from a patient whose treatment included radiotherapy and nephrectomy. The TCR originated in a woman in her forties or fifties with renal cell carcinoma. The V and J segments used are TRBV7-2 and TRBJ2-7, with the D segment identity uncertain. The sequenced DNA: TGTGCCAGCAGCTTAAACCGCCCGGACCTCCCGAGGAACTACGAGCAGTACTTC. The encoded protein is CASSLNRPDLPRNYEQYF.